This record concerns one T cell receptor (beta chain) sequence. This sample stems from a study of blood T cells in healthy people across ages. Next came a second PCR, run for about 6 to 12 cycles, which used a sample-barcoded 5' primer along with a J-beta primer mix. TCRdb redid the calling of the 5' RACE reads with MiXCR, one entry per CDR3 protein. Found here are under 2,000,000 distinct CDR3 sequences, roughly 50% of them singletons; the top ten hold about 2.1%. This CDR3 has 16 amino acids. The J segment lost 2 bases and the V segment lost 4 bases, leaving 9 bases of the junction unmatched. CDR1 and CDR2 (germline): MDHEN, SYDVKM.

This chain links TRBV28 with TRBJ2-3; 7 bases line up with TRBD1. Material for sequencing was blood. This TCR came from a woman between 40 and 55 years old in good health. CDR3 in amino acids: CASSSIETGPTDTQYF. The CDR3 nucleotides are TGTGCCAGCAGTTCTATCGAGACAGGGCCCACAGATACGCAGTATTTT.